The clone carrying this T cell receptor (beta chain) was counted ten times or more. This specimen belongs to a study of control samples from healthy donors and cancer patients. Germline lookup yields CDR1 MNHEY and CDR2 SVGEGT. V lost 0 bases, J lost 11 bases, and 13 bases lay in between. The CDR3 has 13 residues. TCRdb's copy holds only in-frame clones and misses some; the assay was immunoSEQ multiplex PCR. Of approximately 130,000 clones in the sample, about 89% were seen once. Sequenced material: blood. The clonotype was recovered from a man in his fifties or sixties in good health. The chain employs TRBV6-2 or TRBV6-3 and TRBJ1-2; perhaps TRBD1 as D (5 bases). The CDR3 loop reads CASSYSNQGIYTF. The DNA of the CDR3 is TGTGCCAGCAGTTACTCGAATCAGGGAATATACACCTTC.